The TCR beta chain under discussion was sequenced for a study of blood T cell repertoires in COVID-19. Across the study: Samples of COVID-19 (acute and convalescent) were obtained from the United States, Italy and Spain. Sources were T cells, B-cell-depleted T cells, or PBMCs; the material itself was cDNA or gDNA.

TCRdb keeps only in-frame clones here, not all; method: immunoSEQ multiplex PCR. The repertoire includes around 70,000 clones, approximately 80% of them detected once, and about 4.4% sits in the top ten. Germline V gives CDR1 PRHDT, CDR2 FYEKMQ (reference sequence). V lost 1 base, J lost 0 bases, and 14 bases lay in between. The CDR3 length is 17 residues. The clonotype comes from a woman older than 75 with active or convalescent COVID-19. The V and J genes are TRBV13 and TRBJ2-3; weak D call: TRBD2 (5 bases). The sample was peripheral blood. Written as DNA, the CDR3 is TGTGCCAGCAGCTTAGACTACACGGGGTTGAGCACAGATACGCAGTATTTT. As protein: CASSLDYTGLSTDTQYF.